These 21 T cell receptor beta chains originate from one sample sequenced in a study of T cell repertoires in ileal Crohn's disease. Time point denoted: inflamed ileum from the surgical specimen. Profiled with immunoSEQ multiplex PCR; TCRdb holds only in-frame clones, not every one. Here the sample spans about 3,300 clones, 90% to 95% being singletons. Input material: ileal tissue. Receptors originate from an adult with Crohn's disease.

The genes are TRBV11-2 and TRBJ2-7; D assignment may be TRBD1 or TRBD2 (6 bases each). This CDR3 spans 12 amino acids. V lost 5 bases and J 7 bases, leaving 12 bases between the germline ends. Germline V lookup: CDR1 SGHAT, CDR2 FQNNGV. CDR3 in amino acids: CASSLGGWEQYF. CDR3 nucleotides: TGTGCCAGCAGCCTAGGGGGGTGGGAGCAGTACTTC.

The chain links TRBV4-1 to TRBJ2-1; the D gene is possibly TRBD1 (5 bases). CDR3 size: 19 residues. V lost 4 bases, J lost 4 bases, and 26 bases lay in between. Germline CDR1 reads MGHRA; CDR2 reads YSYEKL. CDR3 protein: CASSPLNAQGIGVYNEQFF. The CDR3 coding sequence is TGCGCCAGCAGCCCTTTAAACGCCCAGGGTATAGGGGTATACAATGAGCAGTTCTTC.

The chain combines TRBV4-3 with TRBJ1-1; unclear D gene. This CDR3 has 14 amino acids. From germline, CDR1 is LGHNA and CDR2 YSLEER. Trimming removed 1 base at V and 0 bases at J, with 6 bases between. The CDR3: CASSQAHLNTEAFF. The CDR3 DNA follows: TGCGCCAGCAGCCAAGCTCACCTGAACACTGAAGCTTTCTTT.

The chain combines TRBV7-9 with TRBJ2-3; possibly TRBD2 for D (5 bases). This CDR3 spans 14 amino acids. The germline gives CDR1 SEHNR, CDR2 FQNEAQ (reference sequence). Trimming took 2 bases from V and 1 from J, leaving 7 bases between them. In nucleotides, the CDR3 is TGTGCCAGCAGCTTACACGGGGGCACAGATACGCAGTATTTT. Its protein product is CASSLHGGTDTQYF.

The count of this clone is one. The chain employs TRBV6-4 and TRBJ2-2; TRBD1 aligns across 7 bases. The CDR3 totals 15 residues. Looked up from germline, CDR1 is MRHNA and CDR2 is SNTAGT. Germline trimming cut 6 bases from V and 6 bases from J; bases unmatched to any gene: 10. The CDR3 region is CASSPTGELAGELFF. DNA for the CDR3: TGTGCCAGCAGCCCAACAGGGGAATTGGCCGGGGAGCTGTTTTTT.

The chain combines TRBV9 with TRBJ2-2; TRBD2 aligns across 8 bases. The CDR3 sequence is 15 residues long. The ends lost 5 bases at V and 4 bases at J; junction bases unmatched: 7. Germline V gene lookup returns CDR1 SGDLS and CDR2 YYNGEE. CDR3 sequence (DNA): TGTGCCAGCAGTTTCCGGACTAGCCCCACCGGGGAGCTGTTTTTT. It codes for CASSFRTSPTGELFF.

This chain links TRBV5-1 with TRBJ1-1, with D hard to call. The CDR3 totals 13 residues. Trimming shortened V by 4 bases and J by 2 bases, and 9 bases separated the two germline ends. Germline CDR1 SGHRS, CDR2 YFSETQ. CDR3: CASSTGANTEAFF. The CDR3 region has the DNA TGCGCCAGCAGCACGGGTGCAAACACTGAAGCTTTCTTT.

This chain joins TRBV12-1 and TRBJ2-7; TRBD1, the table's D call, lacks a check against the DNA. TRBV12-1 is noted as a pseudogene. There are 19 residues in the CDR3. The CDR3 DNA follows: TGTGCCAGCAGTTACCCCCTTCCACCCCCCGAGACACCAACCTACGAGCAGTACTTC. Translating it yields CASSYPLPPPETPTYEQYF.

The rearrangement uses TRBV18 and TRBJ2-3; D gene uncertain. V lost 0 bases to trimming and J lost 0 bases, with 13 bases between them. The CDR3 covers 17 residues. Germline CDR1 reads KGHSH; CDR2 reads LQKENI. DNA of the CDR3: TGTGCCAGCTCACCACCTAACTCAATCTCTAGCACAGATACGCAGTATTTT. It yields the protein CASSPPNSISSTDTQYF.

This rearrangement joins TRBV6-5 to TRBJ1-4, with unresolved D. The ends were cut back, 5 bases at V and 4 bases at J, with 11 bases in the middle. The length of the CDR3 is 14 residues. Germline values: CDR1 MNHEY, CDR2 SVGAGI. CDR3 protein: CASSRTANNEKLFF. CDR3 in DNA: TGTGCCAGCAGTAGGACTGCCAATAATGAAAAACTGTTTTTT.

The chain has TRBV5-6 and TRBJ2-7, with a possible D match to TRBD1 (6 bases). The CDR3 runs 15 residues. Germline CDR1 is SGHDT and CDR2 is YYEEEE. The V end was cut by 4 bases, the J end by 2 bases, with 16 bases between. As DNA, the CDR3 is TGTGCCAGCAGCCGCAAACAGGGATTCCCCTACGAGCAGTACTTC. Its protein product is CASSRKQGFPYEQYF.

In its sample, this clone was seen once. The J gene is TRBJ2-1, the V gene TRBV18, with a possible D match to TRBD2 (6 bases). Per germline, CDR1 KGHSH and CDR2 LQKENI. This CDR3 is built from 13 residues. Deletions cut 3 bases from V and 8 bases from J, with 11 bases between. CDR3 region: CASSPPGAHEQFF. In DNA form, the CDR3 reads TGTGCCAGCTCACCCCCGGGAGCCCATGAGCAGTTCTTC.

This chain joins TRBV2 and TRBJ2-1, with 11 bases fitting TRBD2. The CDR3 contains 14 residues. The germline gives CDR1 SNHLY, CDR2 FYNNEI. J was trimmed by 8 bases and V by 10 bases; bases with no gene match: 10. This CDR3 reads CATARGTSGHEQFF. The DNA of the CDR3 is TGTGCCACCGCTAGGGGGACTAGCGGACATGAGCAGTTCTTC.

V usage is TRBV7-8 and J usage is TRBJ1-5, with D uncertain. Trimming left V 4 bases short and J 0 bases short, with 7 bases between. The germline CDR1 and CDR2 sequences are SGHVS and FQNEAQ. This CDR3 region has 14 residues. CDR3 bases: TGTGCCAGCAGCTGGCCGGATAGCAATCAGCCCCAGCATTTT. The encoded protein is CASSWPDSNQPQHF.

The chain couples TRBV4-3 to TRBJ2-3; 7 nucleotides agree with TRBD2. Trimming cost V 0 bases and J 6 bases; bases outside gene matches: 18. The CDR3 sequence is 19 residues long. Germline values: CDR1 LGHNA, CDR2 YSLEER. In nucleotides, the CDR3 is TGCGCCAGCAGCCAAGAGCCTCCGCGTATAGCGGGCATGGTGGATACGCAGTATTTT. Its protein product is CASSQEPPRIAGMVDTQYF.

DNA of the CDR3: TGTGCCAGCAGCCAAGATGAACAGAGTTCCCTCTCTGGGGCCAACGTCCTGACTTTC. Protein product: CASSQDEQSSLSGANVLTF. The V call is TRBV14, the J call TRBJ2-6; D not resolved. Germline loops: CDR1 SGHDN, CDR2 FVKESK. The V gene lost 0 bases and the J gene lost 0 bases, with 15 bases spanning the gap. CDR3 size: 19 residues.

The rearrangement joins TRBV19 to TRBJ2-3; D gene ambiguous. There are 15 residues in the CDR3. V dropped 4 bases and J dropped 0 bases, with 11 bases sitting between them. The germline V gene has CDR1 LNHDA and CDR2 SQIVND (reference sequence). CDR3 amino acids: CASSTDLESTDTQYF. The DNA for the CDR3 is TGTGCCAGTAGTACAGACTTGGAAAGCACAGATACGCAGTATTTT.

V gene TRBV27 combines with J gene TRBJ1-2, with 7 positions matching TRBD1. Per germline, CDR1 MNHEY and CDR2 SMNVEV (reference sequence). The CDR3 has 14 residues. Trimming cost V 5 bases and J 9 bases; bases outside gene matches: 12. The chain's CDR3 is CASSPTTGIISYTF. The DNA for the CDR3 is TGTGCCAGCAGTCCCACGACAGGGATAATAAGCTACACCTTC.

The J gene is TRBJ1-1, the V gene TRBV6-5; TRBD1 matches at 8 bases. This CDR3 comprises 15 residues. Per the germline V gene, CDR1 is MNHEY and CDR2 is SVGAGI. The V gene end was trimmed by 6 bases and the J gene end by 1 base; junction bases not matched to a gene: 7. The DNA for the CDR3 is TGTGCCAGCAGGTCCGGACAGGGCGGGAACACTGAAGCTTTCTTT. Translating gives CASRSGQGGNTEAFF.

The genes are TRBV15 and TRBJ2-3; perhaps TRBD1 as D (5 bases). CDR1 is LNHNV and CDR2 is YYDKDF in the germline V gene (reference sequence). Trimming pared 0 bases from V and 4 bases from J, leaving 11 bases between. This CDR3 region has 15 residues. This chain's CDR3 is CATSREGRAPDTQYF. CDR3 coding DNA: TGTGCCACCAGCAGAGAGGGCAGGGCACCAGATACGCAGTATTTT.

This rearrangement joins TRBV23-1 to TRBJ2-4, with 8 bases matching TRBD1. TRBV23-1 is flagged as an ORF with uncertain function. The CDR3 is 10 residues long. The trim removed 5 bases at V and 14 bases at J, leaving 2 bases unmatched. The chain's CDR3 is CASSWTGKYF. The DNA of the CDR3 is TGCGCCAGCAGTTGGACAGGGAAGTACTTC.